This TCR beta chain was captured in a study of T-cell reconstitution after alpha-beta-depleted transplantation in children. Unique molecular identifiers were used in preparing the TCRbeta library. TCRdb redid the calling of the PCR reads with MiXCR, one entry per CDR3 protein. This table holds more than 300,000 distinct CDR3 sequences, roughly 17% found once. Study findings and constraints: The origin of high day-60 TCRbeta diversity in some patients lay in surviving recipient T cells and thymic progenitors. Newly produced T cells mostly provided counts and TCRbeta diversity after one year, as hyperexpanded clones declined. There were reportedly several hundred expanded graft clones from which alpha-beta T cells came about two months after transplant.

As regards this clonotype: The antigen is not known.

J lost 5 bases, V lost 4 bases, and 11 bases had no gene match. CDR1 and CDR2 (germline): MNHEY, SVGAGI. This CDR3 is 17 amino acids long. This material consisted of PBMCs, mostly from graft donor cells, taken 360 days after TCRalphabeta/CD19-depleted stem cell transplant. The clonotype originates from a male patient aged 2 to 10 who had a stem cell transplant for acute lymphoblastic leukemia, so the T cells may come from the graft donor. This rearrangement joins TRBV6-5 to TRBJ2-5, with 12 bases fitting TRBD2. CDR3 residues: CASSFYLAGGGEETQYF. DNA for the CDR3: TGTGCCAGCAGTTTCTATCTAGCGGGAGGGGGTGAGGAGACCCAGTACTTC.